This T cell receptor beta chain emerged from a study of T-cell reconstitution after alpha-beta-depleted transplantation in children. Study-wide results and limits: By about two months after transplant, alpha-beta T cells reportedly arose from several hundred graft clones that had expanded. When one year had passed after transplant, most T-cell counts and diversity came from newly produced T cells. The high TCRbeta diversity at day 60 in some patients came from surviving recipient T cells and thymic progenitors.

As it was prepared, the TCRbeta library received unique molecular identifiers. TCRdb passed the PCR reads through MiXCR, listing each CDR3 protein once. Of under 20,000 distinct CDR3 sequences in the sample, 7.7% were seen once. Looked up from germline, CDR1 is MNHEY and CDR2 is SVGEGT. This CDR3 comprises 11 residues. V was shortened by 4 bases and J by 8 bases, with 9 bases between the two germline ends. This clonotype is large by share. Its matching antigen is unknown. The TCR originated in a boy under two years old who had a stem cell transplant for Wiskott-Aldrich syndrome, so the T cells may come from the graft donor. The rearrangement uses TRBV6-2 or TRBV6-3 and TRBJ2-7, with D maybe TRBD2 (5 bases). The source material was PBMCs, mostly from graft donor cells, sampled 60 days after TCRalphabeta/CD19-depleted stem cell transplant. For the CDR3, the DNA is TGTGCCAGCAGTTCAGCGGCTAAGCAGTACTTC. It codes for CASSSAAKQYF.